The 5 T cell receptor beta chains in this list originate from one sample, sequenced in a study of tumour-infiltrating T cells in Burkitt lymphoma. Sequencing used immunoSEQ multiplex PCR; TCRdb keeps in-frame clones, though not all of them. The sample includes around 13,000 clones, 85% of them seen just once. The sample taken for sequencing was tumor tissue. The receptors stem from a human donor with diffuse large B-cell lymphoma.

In its sample, this clone was seen a few times. The rearrangement uses TRBV2 and TRBJ2-5, with D uncertain. The CDR3 is 10 amino acids. V gave up 6 bases and J gave up 5 bases, with 4 bases separating them. Germline values: CDR1 SNHLY, CDR2 FYNNEI. This CDR3 is CASSLETQYF. The CDR3 nucleotides are TGTGCCAGCAGCCTTGAGACCCAGTACTTC. Complete variable domain (other parts from reference TRBV2 and TRBJ2-5): EPEVTQTPSHQVTQMGQEVILRCVPISNHLYFYWYRQILGQKVEFLVSFYNNEISEKSEIFDDQFSVERPDGSNFTLKIRSTKLEDSAMYFCASSLETQYFGPGTRLLVL.

The chain couples TRBV5-6 to TRBJ2-7, with 8 bases matching TRBD2. Trimming cost V 2 bases and J 2 bases; bases outside gene matches: 6. Germline V gene data show CDR1 as SGHDT and CDR2 as YYEEEE. The CDR3 extends over 15 amino acids. The CDR3 spells CASSFSGGAPYEQYF. The CDR3 DNA follows: TGTGCCAGCAGCTTCTCCGGGGGGGCCCCCTACGAGCAGTACTTC.

The rearrangement joins TRBV5-6 to TRBJ1-5, with no clear D. The CDR3 sequence is 14 residues long. Trimming cost V 2 bases and J 2 bases, with 8 bases left between them. CDR1 is SGHDT, CDR2 YYEEEE, per germline. The CDR3 loop reads CASSLGGGNQPQHF. The CDR3 bases are TGTGCCAGCAGCTTAGGCGGGGGCAATCAGCCCCAGCATTTT.

This chain uses TRBV10-3 with TRBJ2-7; D is possibly TRBD2 (5 bases). V gave up 5 bases and J gave up 3 bases, with 11 bases separating them. The CDR3 runs 13 residues. Germline loops: CDR1 ENHRY, CDR2 SYGVKD. CDR3 protein: CAISWTGYYEQYF. The CDR3 DNA reads TGTGCCATCAGTTGGACGGGGTACTACGAGCAGTACTTC.

This chain uses TRBV7-6 with TRBJ2-3, with 11 bases that match TRBD2. The CDR3 runs to 18 residues. Per the germline V gene, CDR1 is SGHVS and CDR2 is FNYEAQ. V shed 4 bases and J 3 bases; nucleotides not matched to a gene: 12. Here the CDR3 DNA reads TGTGCCAGCAGCTCCCTGCTACTAGCGGGAGTGGGGACAGATACGCAGTATTTT. It translates to CASSSLLLAGVGTDTQYF.